What follows is one T cell receptor beta chain and its context. As yet, its antigen is unknown. The junction and the germline gene differ at one end; a read error may be behind it. This entry is derived from a study of T cell responses to AZD1222 COVID-19 vaccine. Study observations and caveats: Spike was spanned by vaccine-associated CD4 TCRs, which were dominant at 160-218 and 743-854. Among AZD1222 vaccinees, only 5 to 7 were seropositive at baseline. Increased Spike-specific TCR breadth and depth were observed after two AZD1222 doses.

Produced via immunoSEQ multiplex PCR; TCRdb's table is partial and in-frame only. Among 90,000 to 120,000 clones listed, about 90% were seen once. This CDR3 is built from 12 residues. Germline CDR1 reads MNHEY; CDR2 reads SVGAGI. The source of this sequence is an adult in good health. J is TRBJ1-2 and V is TRBV6-5, with D tentatively TRBD1 (5 bases). The specimen comprised peripheral blood, sampled on day 0 of AZD1222 vaccination. CDR3 sequence: CASSSGRRPISF. As DNA, the CDR3 is TGTGCCAGCAGTTCGGGACGCAGGCCAATTTCCTTC.